Listed below are T cell receptor beta chains from one sample, sequenced in a study of a mutant IDH1 vaccine in newly diagnosed glioma. Some clones are missing from TCRdb's copy, which holds only in-frame ones; the method was immunoSEQ multiplex PCR. The table shows roughly 70,000 clones, with around 86% occurring only once. The starting material was PBMCs, obtained from a glioma patient treated with radiotherapy, temozolomide or both. The receptors here all came from a man aged 25 to 40 with glioma. The CDR3 runs from the conserved cysteine through the conserved F or W. The D gene is left open where the match is weak. Size is stated for part of the rows, as once, few or many counts, or as a class when the clone is expanded.

d_call: TRBD1; j_call: TRBJ2-7; v_call: TRBV5-6; clone_size: NA; cdr3_nt: TGTGCCAGCAGCTTGGACTCAAGGACAGGTCTAACCTACGAGCAGTACTTC; cdr3_aa: CASSLDSRTGLTYEQYF
d_call: TRBD1; j_call: TRBJ1-6; v_call: TRBV27; clone_size: NA; cdr3_nt: TGTGCCAGCACCAGGACAGGGTTTTCACCCCTCCACTTT; cdr3_aa: CASTRTGFSPLHF
d_call: NA; j_call: TRBJ1-1; v_call: TRBV4-2; clone_size: NA; cdr3_nt: TGTGCCAGCAGCACGACAGAAAACACTGAAGCTTTCTTT; cdr3_aa: CASSTTENTEAFF
d_call: TRBD1; j_call: TRBJ2-7; v_call: TRBV19; clone_size: NA; cdr3_nt: TGTGCCAGTAGTCTTCATAAACAGGGGCCCTACTACGAGCAGTACTTC; cdr3_aa: CASSLHKQGPYYEQYF
d_call: NA; j_call: TRBJ1-1; v_call: TRBV10-1; clone_size: NA; cdr3_nt: TGCGCCAGCAGTGACGGGGGGGGGAACACTGAAGCTTTCTTT; cdr3_aa: CASSDGGGNTEAFF
d_call: NA; j_call: TRBJ1-1; v_call: TRBV5-1; clone_size: NA; cdr3_nt: TGCGCCAGCAGCTTGGAAGTGAACACTGAAGCTTTCTTT; cdr3_aa: CASSLEVNTEAFF
d_call: TRBD2; j_call: TRBJ2-1; v_call: TRBV5-1; clone_size: NA; cdr3_nt: TGCGCCAGCAGCATCATCCCGGGACTAGCGGGGGTCATCTCCTACAATGAGCAGTTCTTC; cdr3_aa: CASSIIPGLAGVISYNEQFF
d_call: NA; j_call: TRBJ2-1; v_call: TRBV18; clone_size: NA; cdr3_nt: TGTGCCAGCTGTCGACCGGAGGGACGGAGCTACAATGAGCAGTTCTTC; cdr3_aa: CASCRPEGRSYNEQFF
d_call: TRBD2; j_call: TRBJ2-1; v_call: TRBV5-1; clone_size: once; cdr3_nt: TGCGCCAGCAGCACGGGACTAGCGGGGGGCAAATACAATGAGCAGTTCTTC; cdr3_aa: CASSTGLAGGKYNEQFF
d_call: TRBD1; j_call: TRBJ1-2; v_call: TRBV10-2; clone_size: NA; cdr3_nt: TGCGCCAGCAATCACATCGCAGGGGGCGATGGCTACACCTTC; cdr3_aa: CASNHIAGGDGYTF
d_call: NA; j_call: TRBJ2-7; v_call: TRBV5-1; clone_size: NA; cdr3_nt: TGCGCCAGCAGCCATCCCTCCTACGAGCAGTACTTC; cdr3_aa: CASSHPSYEQYF
d_call: NA; j_call: TRBJ1-1; v_call: TRBV7-9; clone_size: NA; cdr3_nt: TGTGCCAGCAGCCGAGAGGGAGGACTAGAAGCTTTCTTT; cdr3_aa: CASSREGGLEAFF
d_call: TRBD1; j_call: TRBJ2-7; v_call: TRBV6-5; clone_size: NA; cdr3_nt: TGTGCCAGCAGTCGACAGGGAAGTGTCTACGAGCAGTACTTC; cdr3_aa: CASSRQGSVYEQYF
d_call: NA; j_call: TRBJ1-5; v_call: TRBV5-8; clone_size: NA; cdr3_nt: TGTGCCAGCAGCTTGTATTACGGTAATCAGCCCCAGCATTTT; cdr3_aa: CASSLYYGNQPQHF
d_call: NA; j_call: TRBJ2-3; v_call: TRBV5-4; clone_size: NA; cdr3_nt: TGTGCCAGCAGCCGGGGGGCGTCACTGATCACAGATACGCAGTATTTT; cdr3_aa: CASSRGASLITDTQYF
d_call: NA; j_call: TRBJ2-5; v_call: TRBV28; clone_size: NA; cdr3_nt: TGTGCCAGCAGTTTGGGCAGGGGTGGAGGAGAGACCCAGTACTTC; cdr3_aa: CASSLGRGGGETQYF
d_call: TRBD1; j_call: TRBJ1-5; v_call: TRBV29-1; clone_size: few; cdr3_nt: TGCAGCGCCTTGACAGGGGACAATCAGCCCCAGCATTTT; cdr3_aa: CSALTGDNQPQHF
d_call: NA; j_call: TRBJ1-2; v_call: TRBV7-9; clone_size: NA; cdr3_nt: TGTGCCAGCAGCCCACAGAATTACTATGGCTACACCTTC; cdr3_aa: CASSPQNYYGYTF
d_call: NA; j_call: TRBJ2-2; v_call: TRBV11-3; clone_size: NA; cdr3_nt: TGTGCCAGCAGTTCTCAGGGCTCCAACACCGGGGAGCTGTTTTTT; cdr3_aa: CASSSQGSNTGELFF
d_call: TRBD1; j_call: TRBJ2-7; v_call: TRBV13; clone_size: NA; cdr3_nt: TGTGCCAGCAGCGAGAGGGGGCTAGGCTCCTACGAGCAGTACTTC; cdr3_aa: CASSERGLGSYEQYF
d_call: NA; j_call: TRBJ1-1; v_call: TRBV27; clone_size: few; cdr3_nt: TGTGCCACCGCCCCGGGGGGTGGTTTGAACACTGAAGCTTTCTTT; cdr3_aa: CATAPGGGLNTEAFF
d_call: NA; j_call: TRBJ1-1; v_call: TRBV5-1; clone_size: NA; cdr3_nt: TGCGCCAGCAGCCCAACAGTGCCACACACTGAAGCTTTCTTT; cdr3_aa: CASSPTVPHTEAFF
d_call: TRBD1; j_call: TRBJ1-2; v_call: TRBV5-5; clone_size: NA; cdr3_nt: TGTGCCAGCAGCCCCAGGGTCGGGACAGGGTTCGGAAGCTACACCTTC; cdr3_aa: CASSPRVGTGFGSYTF
d_call: TRBD1; j_call: TRBJ1-2; v_call: TRBV7-9; clone_size: few; cdr3_nt: TGTGCCAGCAGCTTCTCGGGACAGAACTATGGCTACACCTTC; cdr3_aa: CASSFSGQNYGYTF
d_call: NA; j_call: TRBJ2-7; v_call: TRBV27; clone_size: NA; cdr3_nt: TGTGCCAGCAGTTTATCCAACACCTACGAGCAGTACTTC; cdr3_aa: CASSLSNTYEQYF
d_call: TRBD2; j_call: TRBJ2-3; v_call: TRBV10-2; clone_size: NA; cdr3_nt: TGCGCCAGCAGTGAGTTCGGGGGGGGGCCTACAGATACGCAGTATTTT; cdr3_aa: CASSEFGGGPTDTQYF
d_call: NA; j_call: TRBJ1-2; v_call: TRBV18; clone_size: NA; cdr3_nt: TGTGCCAGCTCCCCGAATTGGCCGCTCGGCTATGGCTACACCTTC; cdr3_aa: CASSPNWPLGYGYTF
d_call: TRBD1; j_call: TRBJ1-3; v_call: TRBV5-1; clone_size: NA; cdr3_nt: TGCGCCAGCAGCTTGTCACAGGGGGCCACCTCTGGAAACACCATATATTTT; cdr3_aa: CASSLSQGATSGNTIYF
d_call: NA; j_call: TRBJ2-1; v_call: TRBV18; clone_size: NA; cdr3_nt: TGTGCCAGCTCCCAAAGGACAGGGAGGGATGAGCAGTTCTTC; cdr3_aa: CASSQRTGRDEQFF
d_call: TRBD1; j_call: TRBJ1-4; v_call: TRBV4-1; clone_size: NA; cdr3_nt: TGCGCCAGCAGCCAGGGACAGTCGAATGAAAAACTGTTTTTT; cdr3_aa: CASSQGQSNEKLFF
d_call: NA; j_call: TRBJ1-3; v_call: TRBV6-5; clone_size: NA; cdr3_nt: TGTGCCAGCAGCATTGGGACTGCTGGAAACACCATATATTTT; cdr3_aa: CASSIGTAGNTIYF
d_call: TRBD1; j_call: TRBJ2-7; v_call: TRBV5-8; clone_size: NA; cdr3_nt: TGTGCCAGCAGCTACCCAACTCGGGACAGGGGAGTCGGGGAGCAGTACTTC; cdr3_aa: CASSYPTRDRGVGEQYF
d_call: NA; j_call: TRBJ1-1; v_call: TRBV20-1; clone_size: few; cdr3_nt: TGCAGTGCTAGTTCTTCCGTATACGCTTTCTTT; cdr3_aa: CSASSSVYAFF
d_call: TRBD2; j_call: TRBJ2-7; v_call: TRBV6-1; clone_size: NA; cdr3_nt: TGTGCCAGCATCTTATCGGGGGGGTCTTACGAGCAGTACTTC; cdr3_aa: CASILSGGSYEQYF
d_call: NA; j_call: TRBJ1-2; v_call: TRBV29-1; clone_size: NA; cdr3_nt: TGCAGCGTGGGGGGTGGATCTTCGGGCAGGTACCGTGGCTACACCTTC; cdr3_aa: CSVGGGSSGRYRGYTF
d_call: NA; j_call: TRBJ2-7; v_call: TRBV7-7; clone_size: once; cdr3_nt: TGTGCCAGCAGCCCCGGACAAACCTACGAGCAGTACTTC; cdr3_aa: CASSPGQTYEQYF
d_call: NA; j_call: TRBJ2-7; v_call: TRBV12-5; clone_size: NA; cdr3_nt: TGTGCTAGTAGTTTAAACCTCGGTGTGTCGTACGAGCAGTACTTC; cdr3_aa: CASSLNLGVSYEQYF
d_call: NA; j_call: TRBJ1-6; v_call: TRBV2; clone_size: NA; cdr3_nt: TGTGCCAGCAGTGAAGATTCGAACCTTTTTAATTCACCCCTCCACTTT; cdr3_aa: CASSEDSNLFNSPLHF
d_call: TRBD1; j_call: TRBJ1-5; v_call: TRBV6-5; clone_size: NA; cdr3_nt: TGTGCCAGCAGCACAGACAGGGTCGATCAGCCCCAGCATTTT; cdr3_aa: CASSTDRVDQPQHF
d_call: NA; j_call: TRBJ2-3; v_call: TRBV7-8; clone_size: NA; cdr3_nt: TGTGCCAGCAGCTTAACGGACAGCACAGATACGCAGTATTTT; cdr3_aa: CASSLTDSTDTQYF
d_call: NA; j_call: TRBJ1-1; v_call: TRBV6-1; clone_size: NA; cdr3_nt: TGTGCCAGCAGGGCCGATACTGAAGCTTTCTTT; cdr3_aa: CASRADTEAFF
d_call: TRBD1; j_call: TRBJ1-1; v_call: TRBV6-6; clone_size: NA; cdr3_nt: TGTGCCAGCAGCCCCCTACAGGGGGCGAGCACTGAAGCTTTCTTT; cdr3_aa: CASSPLQGASTEAFF
d_call: TRBD1; j_call: TRBJ1-1; v_call: TRBV5-1; clone_size: NA; cdr3_nt: TGCGCCAGCAGCTTGGCGTCTACAGGGGTTACTGAAGCTTTCTTT; cdr3_aa: CASSLASTGVTEAFF